The T cell receptor beta chain described here comes from a study of chemoradiotherapy in HPV16-positive cancers. The CDR3 totals 16 residues. Germline V gene sequence: CDR1 LGHNA, CDR2 YSLEER. V lost 4 bases, J lost 3 bases, and 13 bases lay in between. Method: immunoSEQ multiplex PCR; TCRdb's copy keeps in-frame clones and lacks some. The table includes nearly 900 clones, roughly nine tenths detected once. Sequencing was performed on tumor tissue, taken from a patient who underwent chemoradiotherapy. The TCR sequence derives from a human donor with HPV-associated anogenital cancer. The V and J genes are TRBV4-3 and TRBJ2-6; tentatively, D is TRBD2 (6 bases). The CDR3, as DNA: TGCGCCAGCAGCCCAGTGGAGGGAGTTGGGGCCAACGTCCTGACTTTC. Translation: CASSPVEGVGANVLTF.